The clone carrying this TCR beta chain was counted ten times or more. The sample comes from a study of T cells in Graves' hyperthyroidism and ophthalmopathy. V was pared by 0 bases and J by 5 bases, with 14 bases between. This CDR3 has 16 amino acids. The germline V gene encodes CDR1 SGHNT and CDR2 YENEEA. There were TCR beta CDR3 regions amplified from RNA transcripts. The HTBI primer set drove a first-round RT-PCR of the TCR CDR3. TCRdb reprocessed the multiplex PCR reads with MiXCR, giving one entry per CDR3 protein. Here the sample spans fewer than 600,000 distinct CDR3 sequences, around 13% being singletons. Across 18 months, stable Graves' hyperthyroidism was marked by no progression to ophthalmopathy. Subjects aged 18 to 65 presented with newly diagnosed hyperthyroidism of less than 2 months' duration. Based on clinical symptoms, serum thyroxine and TRAb, thyroid ultrasound and orbital computed tomography, diagnoses were reached.

The sample was blood. The sequence was collected from a woman aged 40 to 50 with Graves' hyperthyroidism. The gene calls are TRBV11-3 and TRBJ2-1; D assignment may be TRBD1 or TRBD2 (5 bases each). The CDR3 nucleotides read TGTGCCAGCAGCTTAGAGGGTACGGGACCTGACAATGAGCAGTTCTTC. Translation: CASSLEGTGPDNEQFF.